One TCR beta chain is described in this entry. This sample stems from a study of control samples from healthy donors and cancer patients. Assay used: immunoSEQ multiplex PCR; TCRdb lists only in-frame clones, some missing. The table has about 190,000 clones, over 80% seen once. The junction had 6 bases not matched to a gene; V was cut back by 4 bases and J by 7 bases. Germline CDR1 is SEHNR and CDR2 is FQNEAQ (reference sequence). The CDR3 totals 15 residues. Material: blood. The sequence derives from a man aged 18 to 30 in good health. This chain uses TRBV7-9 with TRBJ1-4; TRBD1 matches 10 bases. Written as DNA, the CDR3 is TGTGCCAGCAGCTCCTCCCGGACAGGGGGTGAAAAACTGTTTTTT. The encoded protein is CASSSSRTGGEKLFF.